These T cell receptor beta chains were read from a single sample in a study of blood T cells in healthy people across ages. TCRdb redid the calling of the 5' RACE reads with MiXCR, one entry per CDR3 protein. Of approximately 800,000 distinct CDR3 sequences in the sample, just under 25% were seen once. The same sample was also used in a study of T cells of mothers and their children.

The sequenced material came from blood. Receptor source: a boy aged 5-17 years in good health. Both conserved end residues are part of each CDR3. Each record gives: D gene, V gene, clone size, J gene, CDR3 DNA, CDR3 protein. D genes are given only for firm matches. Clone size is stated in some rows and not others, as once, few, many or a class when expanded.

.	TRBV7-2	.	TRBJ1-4	TGTGCCAGCAGCCTCGGACAGACTGCAACTAATGAAAAACTGTTTTTT	CASSLGQTATNEKLFF
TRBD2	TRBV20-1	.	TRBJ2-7	TGCAGTGCTAACGTAGCGGGAGGGCCGTTGGCGCAGTACTTC	CSANVAGGPLAQYF
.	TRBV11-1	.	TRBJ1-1	TGTGCCAGCAGCCGACGAGGCTTAGATATTGCTTTCTTT	CASSRRGLDIAFF
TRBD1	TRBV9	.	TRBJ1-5	TGTGCCAGCAGCACAGGACAGGGTGCGGAGCCCCAGCATTTT	CASSTGQGAEPQHF
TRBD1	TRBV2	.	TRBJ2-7	TGTGCCACTAATGACAGGGGCTACGAGCAGTACTTC	CATNDRGYEQYF
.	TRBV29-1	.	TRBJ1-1	TGCAGCGTCCGGACAATCGGGAGCACTGAAGCTTTCTTT	CSVRTIGSTEAFF
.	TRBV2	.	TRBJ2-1	TGTGCCAGCAGTGATCGGGCTCCAGGGTTCTTC	CASSDRAPGFF
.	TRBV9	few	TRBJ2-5	TGTGCCAGCAGCGTATACGGGACATACACCCCCACCGAGGAGACCCAGTACTTC	CASSVYGTYTPTEETQYF
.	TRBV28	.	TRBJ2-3	TGTGCCAGCAGGACTGCGGCTGATACGCAGTATTTT	CASRTAADTQYF
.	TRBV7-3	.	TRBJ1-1	TGTGCCAGCAGCTTATTCGGTCGGCCAGGGAGCACTGAAGCTTTCTTT	CASSLFGRPGSTEAFF
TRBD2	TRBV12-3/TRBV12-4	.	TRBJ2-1	TGTGCCAGCAGTTCGTCACTAGCGCCCAATGAGCAGTTCTTC	CASSSSLAPNEQFF
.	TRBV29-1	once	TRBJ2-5	TGCAGCGTTGAGCGGCAGTGGTCGACCCAGTACTTC	CSVERQWSTQYF
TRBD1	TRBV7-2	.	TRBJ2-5	TGTGCCAGCAGCTTGGAACCGACAGGGGTATTAGAAGAGACCCAGTACTTC	CASSLEPTGVLEETQYF
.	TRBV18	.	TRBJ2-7	TGTGCCAGCTCACCACCCGTAGACGGGGTCTACGAGCAGTACTTC	CASSPPVDGVYEQYF
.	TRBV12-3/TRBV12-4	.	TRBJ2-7	TGTGCCAGCAGTTTCAACCAGGGCCGTGACGAGCAGTACTTC	CASSFNQGRDEQYF
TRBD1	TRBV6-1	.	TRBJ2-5	TGTGCCAGCAGTGAAGAGGGGACAGGGTGGCCCCTCCAAGAGACCCAGTACTTC	CASSEEGTGWPLQETQYF
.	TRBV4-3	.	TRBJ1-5	TGCGCCAGCAGCCAATCCGACGGCAATCAGCCCCAGCATTTT	CASSQSDGNQPQHF
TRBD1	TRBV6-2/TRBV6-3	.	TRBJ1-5	TGTGCCAGCGGAGGAGACAGGGCTAATCAGCCCCAGCATTTT	CASGGDRANQPQHF
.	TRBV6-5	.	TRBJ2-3	TGTGCCAGCAGTTACAGGCAGGCGGTACGTGGCGCAGATACGCAGTATTTT	CASSYRQAVRGADTQYF
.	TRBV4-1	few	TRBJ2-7	TGCGCCAGCAGCCAAGAAAACAGGGTGTCCTACGAGCAGTACTTC	CASSQENRVSYEQYF
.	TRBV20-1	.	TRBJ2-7	TGCAGTGCTAGAAACCCCTTGGCCTACGAGCAGTACTTC	CSARNPLAYEQYF
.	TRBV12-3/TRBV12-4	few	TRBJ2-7	TGTGCCAGCAGTTTAGCGGGGGGGCAGTACGAGCAGTACTTC	CASSLAGGQYEQYF
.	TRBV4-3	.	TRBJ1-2	TGCGCCAGCAGCCAAGATACAGCGAACTATGGCTACACCTTC	CASSQDTANYGYTF
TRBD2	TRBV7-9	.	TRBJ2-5	TGTGCCAGCAGCCCCCGCGGGGGGGGCCCGCTCGTTGAGACCCAGTACTTC	CASSPRGGGPLVETQYF
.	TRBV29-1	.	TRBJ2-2	TGCAGCGTTGTGGGCCCAACCGGGGAGCTGTTTTTT	CSVVGPTGELFF
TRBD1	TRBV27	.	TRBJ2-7	TGTGCCAGCAGTTTAGCAGGGGGCCACGAGCAGTACTTC	CASSLAGGHEQYF
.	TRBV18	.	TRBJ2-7	TGTGCCAGCTCACCGCGGGACAAAAGCTACGAGCAGTACTTC	CASSPRDKSYEQYF
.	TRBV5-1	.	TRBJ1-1	TGCGCCAGCAGCTTGTTTTCTTCCACTACTAGCGGAGGGAACACTGAAGCTTTCTTT	CASSLFSSTTSGGNTEAFF
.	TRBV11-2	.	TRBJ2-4	TGTGCCAGCAGCTTAGAGGGGGGCATTGGCATTCAGTACTTC	CASSLEGGIGIQYF
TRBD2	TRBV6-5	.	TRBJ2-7	TGTGCCAGCAGTTACTCTAAGGGGCTAGCGGGAGGTCGTTCCTACGAGCAGTACTTC	CASSYSKGLAGGRSYEQYF
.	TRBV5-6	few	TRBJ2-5	TGTGCCAGCAGCTTGTGGCAGGGGGAGACCCAGTACTTC	CASSLWQGETQYF
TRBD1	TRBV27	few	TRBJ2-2	TGTGCCAGCCGGACAGGGAACACCGGGGAGCTGTTTTTT	CASRTGNTGELFF
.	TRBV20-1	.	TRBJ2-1	TGCAGTGCTAGAGTTGGCCCCGGGTCCTACAATGAGCAGTTCTTC	CSARVGPGSYNEQFF
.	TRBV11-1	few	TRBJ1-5	TGTGCCAGCAGCTTACGGGACGGAGTCAACCATCTCCTTAGAAGCAATCAGCCCCAGCATTTT	CASSLRDGVNHLLRSNQPQHF
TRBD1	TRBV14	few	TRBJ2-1	TGTGCCAGCACATGGGGGACAGCCCGAAATGAGCAGTTCTTC	CASTWGTARNEQFF
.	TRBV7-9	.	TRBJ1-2	TGTGCCAGCAGCGCTCTCACACAGGGAGTGGGTGGCTACACCTTC	CASSALTQGVGGYTF
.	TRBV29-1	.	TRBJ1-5	TGCAGCGTTGTAACTGGGGATCAGCCCCAGCATTTT	CSVVTGDQPQHF
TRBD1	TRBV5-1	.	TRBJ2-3	TGCGCCAGCAGCTGGGGCGACAGGGCTAGCACAGATACGCAGTATTTT	CASSWGDRASTDTQYF
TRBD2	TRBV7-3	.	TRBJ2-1	TGTGCCAGCAGCTTAATAGCGGGAGTAAGTTATGGCTACAATGAGCAGTTCTTC	CASSLIAGVSYGYNEQFF
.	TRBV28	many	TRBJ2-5	TGTGCCAGCAGTTTTTGGGTCCAGGAGACCCAGTACTTC	CASSFWVQETQYF
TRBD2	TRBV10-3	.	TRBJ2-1	TGTGCCATCAGTCCTAGCGGGAGGGTGTACAATGAGCAGTTCTTC	CAISPSGRVYNEQFF
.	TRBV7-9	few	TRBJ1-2	TGTGCCAGCAGCGATAGCCTGACAGAGAACTATGGCTACACCTTC	CASSDSLTENYGYTF
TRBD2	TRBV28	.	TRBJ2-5	TGTGCCAGCAGGCCCCGACCGGGACTAGCGGGAGTGCGAGGAGAGACCCAGTACTTC	CASRPRPGLAGVRGETQYF
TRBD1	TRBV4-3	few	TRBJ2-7	TGCGCCAGCAGCCCCGGACAGGGATACCACGAGCAGTACTTC	CASSPGQGYHEQYF
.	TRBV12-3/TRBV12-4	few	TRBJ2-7	TGTGCCAGCAGTCTCGGGGCCCCCTACGAGCAGTACTTC	CASSLGAPYEQYF
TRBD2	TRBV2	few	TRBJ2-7	TGTGCCAGCAAGGCTAGCGGGAGTATTCACGAGCAGTACTTC	CASKASGSIHEQYF
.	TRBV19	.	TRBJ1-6	TGTGCCAGTAGGACGACAGGTGTCAGCTCCTATAATTCACCCCTCCACTTT	CASRTTGVSSYNSPLHF
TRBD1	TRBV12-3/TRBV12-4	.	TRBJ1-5	TGTGCCAGCAGGGCCGGGACAGCGAGGAATCAGCCCCAGCATTTT	CASRAGTARNQPQHF
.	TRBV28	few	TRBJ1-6	TGTGCCAGCAGTTTCTCCGGGCCCCCTGGGGATTCACCCCTCTACTTT	CASSFSGPPGDSPLYF
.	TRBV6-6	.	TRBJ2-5	TGTGCCAGCACACGGGGGACCCCAGAGACCCAGTACTTC	CASTRGTPETQYF
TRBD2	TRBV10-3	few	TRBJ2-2	TGTGCCATCAGTGAGACCGGACTAGCCGGGGAGCTGTTTTTT	CAISETGLAGELFF
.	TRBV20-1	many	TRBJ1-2	TGCAGTGCTAGAGAACCGGGACTGAGGGTCGGGGGCTACACCTTC	CSAREPGLRVGGYTF
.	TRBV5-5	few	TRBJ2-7	TGTGCCAGCAGCTTATCGCCTTCCAGGACGACAAACTACGAGCAGTACTTC	CASSLSPSRTTNYEQYF
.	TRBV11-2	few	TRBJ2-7	TGTGCCAGCAGCGGTCTCATAGTTCCCCCCTACGAGCAGTACTTC	CASSGLIVPPYEQYF
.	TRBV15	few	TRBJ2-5	TGTGCCACCAGCGAGCAACGGCGGCAAGAGACCCAGTACTTC	CATSEQRRQETQYF
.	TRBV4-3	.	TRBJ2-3	TGCGCCGGCAGCCGTCGGCGCACAGATACGCAGTATTTT	CAGSRRRTDTQYF
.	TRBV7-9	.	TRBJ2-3	TGTGCCAGCAGCGACACGGCCACAGATACGCAGTATTTT	CASSDTATDTQYF
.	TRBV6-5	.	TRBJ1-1	TGTGCCAGCAGTTACTCAAGGGAATTGGTCACTGAAGCTTTCTTT	CASSYSRELVTEAFF
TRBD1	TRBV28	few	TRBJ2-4	TGTGCCAGCAGCCCCAGGGGGTCCGCCAAAAACATTCAGTACTTC	CASSPRGSAKNIQYF
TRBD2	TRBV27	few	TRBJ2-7	TGTGCCAGCGCCCTAGCGGGGGGCCACGAGCAGTACTTC	CASALAGGHEQYF